This T cell receptor beta chain is drawn from a study of T cell responses to AZD1222 COVID-19 vaccine. At the level of the study: Recipients boosted at about 4 weeks or about 12 weeks are pooled.

In the case of this clone: Its antigen is unidentified.

Findings and limits, study-wide: CD4 TCRs associated with vaccination spanned spike, dominating at 160-218 and 743-854. Baseline seropositivity occurred in only 5 to 7 AZD1222 recipients. Vaccination with two AZD1222 doses was followed by a rise in Spike-specific TCR breadth and depth.

Assay used: immunoSEQ multiplex PCR; TCRdb lists only in-frame clones, some missing. Among roughly 160,000 clones listed, 91% were seen once. The CDR3 runs 13 residues. Trimming removed 3 bases at V and 3 bases at J, with 7 bases between. Germline CDR1 is MDHEN and CDR2 is SYDVKM. This receptor was taken from an adult in good health. Sample: peripheral blood, taken on day 0 of AZD1222 vaccination. V is TRBV28 and J is TRBJ2-3; perhaps TRBD1 as D (6 bases). The CDR3 is CASSFRGTDTQYF. The CDR3 coding sequence is TGTGCCAGCAGTTTTAGGGGGACAGATACGCAGTATTTT.